This section outlines one T cell receptor (beta chain) sequence together with its context. The antigen remains unidentified. The sample belongs to a study of T cell responses to AZD1222 COVID-19 vaccine. Study findings and constraints: Repertoire collection took place solely once the T cell response had peaked.

Generated by immunoSEQ multiplex PCR, the TCRdb table keeps only in-frame clones and is missing some. The sample lists more than 100,000 clones; less than 95% were seen once. Trimming removed 4 bases from V and 5 bases from J; junction bases left unmatched: 8. Looked up from germline, CDR1 is SGHRS and CDR2 is YFSETQ. The CDR3 runs 15 residues. Sequencing was performed on peripheral blood, taken on day 0 of AZD1222 vaccination. The chain has TRBV5-1 and TRBJ2-5, with 10 bases that match TRBD1. The receptor's source is an adult in good health. CDR3 bases: TGCGCCAGCAGCCCGGGGACAGGGGATAGGGAGACCCAGTACTTC. Its protein is CASSPGTGDRETQYF.